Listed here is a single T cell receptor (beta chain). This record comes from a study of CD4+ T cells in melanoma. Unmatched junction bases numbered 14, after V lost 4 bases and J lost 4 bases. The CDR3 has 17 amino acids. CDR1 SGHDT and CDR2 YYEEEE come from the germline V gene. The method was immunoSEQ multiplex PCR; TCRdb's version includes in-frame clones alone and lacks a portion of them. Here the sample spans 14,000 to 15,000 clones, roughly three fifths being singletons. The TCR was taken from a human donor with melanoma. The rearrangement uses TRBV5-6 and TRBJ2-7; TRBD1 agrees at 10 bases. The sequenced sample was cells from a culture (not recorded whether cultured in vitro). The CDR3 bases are TGTGCCAGCAGCACCCTAGCCGGGACAGGGGTCACATACGAGCAGTACTTC. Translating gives CASSTLAGTGVTYEQYF.